This entry lists 32 T cell receptor beta chains sequenced from one sample in a study of T-cell reconstitution after alpha-beta-depleted transplantation in children. The TCRbeta library was prepared with unique molecular identifiers. TCRdb re-analysed the PCR reads in MiXCR, keeping a single row per CDR3 protein. The sample has hundreds of thousands of distinct CDR3 sequences, 10% to 15% seen once. Sequencing used PBMCs, obtained before TCRalphabeta/CD19-depleted stem cell transplant. Every receptor here comes from a girl aged 2 to 9 with congenital amegakaryocytic thrombocytopenia, due to receive a stem cell transplant.

Ten or more counts support this clonotype. The chain uses TRBV29-1 and TRBJ1-2, with D perhaps TRBD1 (6 bases). Per germline, CDR1 SQVTM and CDR2 ANQGSEA. The germline V and J ends were trimmed by 3 bases and 3 bases, with 14 bases remaining between them. CDR3 length: 14 amino acids. DNA of the CDR3: TGCAGCGTTGAGGGCGGGCCAGGGGACTATGGCTACACCTTC. Residues: CSVEGGPGDYGYTF.

This clonotype was counted ten times or more. The genes are TRBV6-4 and TRBJ2-1; TRBD2 might be the D (6 bases). Germline V lookup: CDR1 MRHNA, CDR2 SNTAGT. The CDR3 is made up of 13 amino acids. The germline V and J ends were trimmed by 1 base and 7 bases, with 8 bases remaining between them. This chain's CDR3 is CASSDLRGNEQFF. CDR3 nucleotides: TGTGCCAGCAGTGACTTACGGGGGAATGAGCAGTTCTTC.

A few counts support this clonotype. The rearrangement uses TRBV7-9 and TRBJ2-5; D possibly matches TRBD1 or TRBD2 (6 bases each). The CDR3 sequence is 16 residues long. Germline V gives CDR1 SEHNR, CDR2 FQNEAQ (reference sequence). V shed 5 bases and J shed 3 bases, with 19 bases lying between them. CDR3 DNA sequence: TGTGCCAGCAGCCTAGAGCCCGGGGGCGACAAAGAGACCCAGTACTTC. Protein product: CASSLEPGGDKETQYF.

The V gene is TRBV6-1, the J gene TRBJ1-1; D is unclear. The CDR3 totals 15 residues. Per the germline V gene, CDR1 is MNHNS and CDR2 is SASEGT. V was trimmed by 5 bases and J by 6 bases, leaving 19 bases between them. The CDR3 loop is CASSPRASFGPEAFF. In DNA form, the CDR3 reads TGTGCCAGCAGTCCCCGTGCATCGTTCGGGCCTGAAGCTTTCTTT.

This clonotype has at least ten counts. The V call is TRBV20-1, the J call TRBJ2-7; 12 nucleotides match TRBD2. V shed 4 bases and J 0 bases; nucleotides not matched to a gene: 7. The germline gives CDR1 DFQATT, CDR2 SNEGSKA (reference sequence). The CDR3 length is 16 residues. CDR3 region: CSATGTSGSSSYEQYF. The DNA for the CDR3 is TGCAGTGCTACAGGGACTAGCGGGTCCTCCTCCTACGAGCAGTACTTC.

This clonotype has more than one count but fewer than ten. The chain uses TRBV7-2 and TRBJ2-3; 12 bases are a match to TRBD2. Germline CDR1 is SGHTA and CDR2 is FQGNSA. The CDR3 sequence is 17 residues long. Unmatched junction bases numbered 7, after V lost 2 bases and J lost 4 bases. The CDR3 here is CASSLYPTSGRSDTQYF. CDR3 sequence (DNA): TGTGCCAGCAGCTTATACCCGACTAGCGGGAGATCAGATACGCAGTATTTT.

This clonotype was seen repeatedly, ten times or more. The chain employs TRBV28 and TRBJ2-1; 13 nucleotides align to TRBD2. Trimming removed 5 bases from V and 7 bases from J; junction bases left unmatched: 5. Germline values: CDR1 MDHEN, CDR2 SYDVKM. The CDR3 loop spans 15 amino acids. The CDR3 DNA reads as TGTGCCAGCAGTAAGGGACTAGCGGGACTAAATGAGCAGTTCTTC. Its translation: CASSKGLAGLNEQFF.

This clonotype was recorded many times. V and J are TRBV5-1 and TRBJ2-3; weak D call: TRBD2 (5 bases). The ends were cut back, 5 bases at V and 4 bases at J, with 14 bases in the middle. The CDR3 runs to 14 residues. The germline gives CDR1 SGHRS, CDR2 YFSETQ. The CDR3 bases are TGCGCCAGCAGGGAGGCTTTTGGGGCAGATACGCAGTATTTT. It is translated as CASREAFGADTQYF.

This chain links TRBV20-1 with TRBJ1-2, with D unresolved. Trimming took off 0 bases at V and 8 bases at J, with 19 bases between the two ends. This CDR3 region has 15 residues. The germline gives CDR1 DFQATT, CDR2 SNEGSKA (reference sequence). The CDR3 DNA sequence: TGCAGTGCTAGAGATTTTTGGGAGACCGTGGGAGGCTACACCTTC. Protein: CSARDFWETVGGYTF.

The V gene is TRBV5-1, the J gene TRBJ2-7; 7 bases are a match to TRBD1. The CDR3 covers 15 residues. J lost 4 bases, V lost 0 bases, and 7 bases had no gene match. CDR1 is SGHRS, CDR2 YFSETQ, per germline. Here the CDR3 DNA reads TGCGCCAGCAGCTTGGTCTCTGGACAGGTTTACGAGCAGTACTTC. Translating it yields CASSLVSGQVYEQYF.

This clonotype was seen at least ten times. The chain carries TRBV7-7 and TRBJ2-3; D is ambiguous. Germline V gene data show CDR1 as SSHAT and CDR2 as FNYEAQ (reference sequence). The CDR3 is made up of 14 amino acids. Between the trimmed V and J ends, which lost 3 bases and 4 bases, there was a span of 11 bases. DNA of the CDR3: TGTGCCAGCAGCTTTCGTTTATTCGCAGATACGCAGTATTTT. Its protein product is CASSFRLFADTQYF.

This clonotype was seen repeatedly, ten times or more. The chain recombines TRBV20-1 with TRBJ2-7; TRBD1 aligns across 8 bases. Germline CDR1 DFQATT, CDR2 SNEGSKA (reference sequence). CDR3 length: 12 amino acids. Germline trimming cut 4 bases from V and 6 bases from J; bases unmatched to any gene: 5. The CDR3 region has the DNA TGCAGTGCTACCAGGGGGCCTCGCGAGCAGTACTTC. This sequence encodes CSATRGPREQYF.

In its sample, this clonotype was seen a few times. This rearrangement joins TRBV9 to TRBJ1-6; unclear D gene. This CDR3 has 15 amino acids. Germline values: CDR1 SGDLS, CDR2 YYNGEE. Between the trimmed V and J ends, which lost 2 bases and 7 bases, there was a span of 13 bases. The CDR3 nucleotides read TGTGCCAGCAGCGTCGATCTCGCGGGGAATTCACCCCTCCACTTT. Its translation is CASSVDLAGNSPLHF.

In this sample, this clonotype turned up many times. V and J are TRBV20-1 and TRBJ2-1; D unclear. Trimming shortened V by 2 bases and J by 0 bases, and 14 bases separated the two germline ends. The CDR3 is 16 residues long. Germline V gene lookup returns CDR1 DFQATT and CDR2 SNEGSKA (reference sequence). The DNA for the CDR3 is TGCAGTGCTAGATCCCCCCGCAGGATCTCCTACAATGAGCAGTTCTTC. Translated, it gives CSARSPRRISYNEQFF.

The chain links TRBV28 to TRBJ2-7; 7 bases match TRBD1. Germline CDR1 MDHEN, CDR2 SYDVKM. The CDR3 has 14 residues. With V trimmed by 5 bases and J by 1 base, 5 bases remained unmatched. The CDR3 loop is CASSTWDRSYEQYF. Here the CDR3 DNA reads TGTGCCAGCAGTACATGGGACAGATCCTACGAGCAGTACTTC.

V and J are TRBV5-1 and TRBJ2-1, with TRBD1 matching 9 bases. CDR1 SGHRS and CDR2 YFSETQ come from the germline V gene. V was pared by 4 bases and J by 3 bases, with 5 bases of the junction left unmatched. This CDR3 has 15 residues. CDR3 sequence reads: CASSRGQGYYNEQFF. CDR3 sequence (DNA): TGCGCCAGCAGCCGGGGACAGGGCTACTACAATGAGCAGTTCTTC.

The genes are TRBV2 and TRBJ2-2; tentative D call: TRBD1 (5 bases). The CDR3 length is 16 residues. Trimming took 7 bases from V and 6 from J, leaving 21 bases between them. In germline, CDR1 is SNHLY, CDR2 FYNNEI. CDR3 DNA sequence: TGTGCCAGCATCCGTCTTCAGGGAAGGTTGTCCGGGGAGCTGTTTTTT. Translated, it gives CASIRLQGRLSGELFF.

This clonotype was counted only a few times. The chain employs TRBV20-1 and TRBJ2-5, with 8 bases lining up with TRBD2. The trim removed 0 bases at V and 4 bases at J, leaving 7 bases unmatched. The CDR3 contains 15 residues. Germline CDR1 and CDR2: DFQATT and SNEGSKA (reference sequence). This chain's CDR3 is CSARDPGGAGETQYF. CDR3 coding DNA: TGCAGTGCTAGAGATCCGGGGGGGGCGGGAGAGACCCAGTACTTC.

CDR3 in amino acids: CASSTQGGNQPQHF. CDR3 nucleotides: TGTGCCAGTAGTACGCAGGGGGGCAATCAGCCCCAGCATTTT. The rearrangement links TRBV19 to TRBJ1-5; TRBD1 matches at 7 bases. Germline loops: CDR1 LNHDA, CDR2 SQIVND (reference sequence). The V gene end was trimmed by 4 bases and the J gene end by 2 bases; junction bases not matched to a gene: 2. This CDR3 region has 14 residues.

The chain joins TRBV3-1 to TRBJ2-7, with D perhaps matching TRBD2 (5 bases). The CDR3 extends over 14 amino acids. CDR1 and CDR2 from the germline V gene are LGHDT and YNNKEL (reference sequence). V was cut by 1 base and J by 9 bases, with 16 bases left in between. Here the CDR3 DNA reads TGTGCCAGCAGCCAAGGAAGAGAACGGAGCGGGCAGTACTTC. Its translation: CASSQGRERSGQYF.

This clonotype was detected many times. This chain joins TRBV7-2 and TRBJ2-1; no clear D gene. V lost 6 bases to trimming and J lost 13 bases, with 19 bases between them. The CDR3 loop spans 13 amino acids. CDR1 SGHTA and CDR2 FQGNSA come from the germline V gene. This CDR3 is CASSLLALMGQFF. For the CDR3, the DNA is TGTGCCAGCAGTCTATTAGCTCTGATGGGCCAGTTCTTC.

This clonotype was counted ten times or more. The chain links TRBV6-1 to TRBJ2-7; D may correspond to TRBD1 or TRBD2 (5 bases each). Trimming left V 10 bases short and J 3 bases short, with 22 bases between. CDR3 length: 15 residues. The germline V gene encodes CDR1 MNHNS and CDR2 SASEGT. Here the CDR3 DNA reads TGTGCCACCTCCGCCGGAATGGGACCTTTCTACGAGCAGTACTTC. Its translation: CATSAGMGPFYEQYF.

This chain connects TRBV7-6 to TRBJ2-3, with 7 nucleotides matching TRBD2. J gave up 2 bases and V 6 bases, and 17 bases lay outside the gene matches. Germline V gives CDR1 SGHVS, CDR2 FNYEAQ. CDR3 length equals 18 residues. CDR3 DNA sequence: TGTGCCAGCAGGCATAACCCCCCGGGGGGTCAAAACACAGATACGCAGTATTTT. As protein: CASRHNPPGGQNTDTQYF.

This clonotype appeared many times. J is TRBJ2-2 and V is TRBV28; D is ambiguous. There are 16 residues in the CDR3. Trimming removed 2 bases from V and 8 bases from J, with 18 bases in between. Germline CDR1 and CDR2: MDHEN and SYDVKM. The CDR3 nucleotides are TGTGCCAGCAGTTTAATCGGTCGCGCCCAAAAGGGGGAGCTGTTTTTT. It encodes CASSLIGRAQKGELFF.

This clonotype was detected only a few times. The gene calls are TRBV20-1 and TRBJ2-7; the D gene is possibly TRBD1 (6 bases). Germline-derived CDR1 and CDR2 are DFQATT and SNEGSKA (reference sequence). The CDR3 covers 13 residues. V was clipped by 5 bases and J by 0 bases, with 11 bases between them. The CDR3 sequence is CSAGDTNSYEQYF. In nucleotides, the CDR3 is TGCAGTGCTGGGGACACCAACTCCTACGAGCAGTACTTC.

The V gene is TRBV5-1, the J gene TRBJ2-3, with a tentative D call TRBD2 (6 bases). The CDR3 spans 16 residues. From germline, CDR1 is SGHRS and CDR2 YFSETQ. V lost 3 bases to trimming and J lost 5 bases, with 19 bases between them. This chain's CDR3 is CASSSDGTPQVDTQYF. CDR3 DNA sequence: TGCGCCAGCAGCTCGGACGGGACTCCCCAGGTAGATACGCAGTATTTT.

This chain links TRBV15 with TRBJ2-5; D unresolved. Germline V gene sequence: CDR1 LNHNV, CDR2 YYDKDF (reference sequence). CDR3 size: 12 residues. V was pared by 2 bases and J by 5 bases, with 6 bases between. The chain's CDR3 is CATSRKGETQYF. The CDR3 nucleotides read TGTGCCACCAGCAGAAAGGGTGAGACCCAGTACTTC. The full variable domain, completed using reference TRBV15 and TRBJ2-5, is DAMVIQNPRYQVTQFGKPVTLSCSQTLNHNVMYWYQQKSSQAPKLLFHYYDKDFNNEADTPDNFQSRRPNTSFCFLDIRSPGLGDTAMYLCATSRKGETQYFGPGTRLLVL.

This clonotype was picked up many times. The gene calls are TRBV5-1 and TRBJ2-1; TRBD2 agrees at 9 bases. Germline V gives CDR1 SGHRS, CDR2 YFSETQ. The CDR3 extends over 15 amino acids. V was pared by 6 bases and J by 0 bases, with 4 bases of the junction left unmatched. The CDR3: CASTNSGSSYNEQFF. CDR3 nucleotides: TGCGCCAGCACCAATAGCGGGAGCTCCTACAATGAGCAGTTCTTC.

In this sample, this clonotype turned up many times. This chain joins TRBV20-1 and TRBJ1-1; D perhaps matches TRBD1 (6 bases). The CDR3 sequence is 13 residues long. CDR1 DFQATT and CDR2 SNEGSKA come from the germline V gene (reference sequence). Trimming took 4 bases from V and 4 from J, leaving 13 bases between them. This chain's CDR3 is CSAMAGVGTEAFF. The CDR3 bases are TGCAGTGCTATGGCAGGGGTGGGCACTGAAGCTTTCTTT.

The chain's CDR3 is CSVIFPEGGPTTDTQYF. In nucleotides, the CDR3 is TGCAGCGTTATTTTTCCAGAGGGGGGACCTACCACAGATACGCAGTATTTT. The chain combines TRBV29-1 with TRBJ2-3, with D perhaps TRBD1 or TRBD2 (6 bases each). The CDR3 spans 17 residues. The germline V gene has CDR1 SQVTM and CDR2 ANQGSEA. V lost 5 bases to trimming and J lost 2 bases, with 23 bases between them.

A note on this clonotype: Being one base from a much bigger clone, this may be a read error. J is TRBJ2-7 and V is TRBV3-1; no firm D call. The CDR3 is 12 amino acids. CDR1 and CDR2 (germline): LGHDT, YNNKEL (reference sequence). The CDR3 loop is CANSQGAAEQYF. The CDR3 bases are TGTGCCAACAGCCAAGGAGCCGCCGAGCAGTACTTC.

The V gene is TRBV5-1, the J gene TRBJ2-5; 9 bases are shared with TRBD1. Per germline, CDR1 SGHRS and CDR2 YFSETQ. V lost 6 bases to trimming and J lost 6 bases; unmatched junction nucleotides: 15. CDR3 length equals 16 residues. CDR3 DNA sequence: TGCGCCAGCACCGAAAAGGACAGGGGTGATTTAAAGACCCAGTACTTC. As protein: CASTEKDRGDLKTQYF.